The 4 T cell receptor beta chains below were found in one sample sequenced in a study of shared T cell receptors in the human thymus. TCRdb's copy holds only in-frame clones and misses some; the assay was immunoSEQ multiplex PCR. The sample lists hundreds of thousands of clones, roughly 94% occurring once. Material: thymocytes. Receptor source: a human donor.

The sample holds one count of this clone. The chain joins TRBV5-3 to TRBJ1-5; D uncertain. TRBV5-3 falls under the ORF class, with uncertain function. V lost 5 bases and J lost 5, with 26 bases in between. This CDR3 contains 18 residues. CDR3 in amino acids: CARSPLSRGRARHQPQHF. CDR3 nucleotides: TGTGCCAGAAGTCCTCTTTCCCGGGGAAGGGCGAGGCATCAGCCCCAGCATTTT.

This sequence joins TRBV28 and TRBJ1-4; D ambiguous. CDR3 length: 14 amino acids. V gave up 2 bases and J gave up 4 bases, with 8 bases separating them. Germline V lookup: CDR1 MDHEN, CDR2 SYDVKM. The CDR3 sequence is CASSLNSGNEKLFF. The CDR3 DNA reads TGTGCCAGCAGTTTAAATAGCGGTAATGAAAAACTGTTTTTT.

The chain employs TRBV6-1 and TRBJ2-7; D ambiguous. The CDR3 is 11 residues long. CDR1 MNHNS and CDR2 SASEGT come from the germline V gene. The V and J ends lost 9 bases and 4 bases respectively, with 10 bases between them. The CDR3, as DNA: TGTGCCAGACAGAAGAGGTACGAGCAGTACTTC. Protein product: CARQKRYEQYF.

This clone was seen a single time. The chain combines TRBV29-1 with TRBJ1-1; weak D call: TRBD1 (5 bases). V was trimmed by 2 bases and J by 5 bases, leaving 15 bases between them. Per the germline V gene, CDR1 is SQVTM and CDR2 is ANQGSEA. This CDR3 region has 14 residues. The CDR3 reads CSVEPRGTGTEAFF. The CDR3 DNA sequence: TGCAGCGTTGAACCCCGGGGCACGGGAACTGAAGCTTTCTTT. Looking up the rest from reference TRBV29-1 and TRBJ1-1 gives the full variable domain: SAVISQKPSRDICQRGTSLTIQCQVDSQVTMMFWYRQQPGQSLTLIATANQGSEATYESGFVIDKFPISRPNLTFSTLTVSNMSPEDSSIYLCSVEPRGTGTEAFFGQGTRLTVV.